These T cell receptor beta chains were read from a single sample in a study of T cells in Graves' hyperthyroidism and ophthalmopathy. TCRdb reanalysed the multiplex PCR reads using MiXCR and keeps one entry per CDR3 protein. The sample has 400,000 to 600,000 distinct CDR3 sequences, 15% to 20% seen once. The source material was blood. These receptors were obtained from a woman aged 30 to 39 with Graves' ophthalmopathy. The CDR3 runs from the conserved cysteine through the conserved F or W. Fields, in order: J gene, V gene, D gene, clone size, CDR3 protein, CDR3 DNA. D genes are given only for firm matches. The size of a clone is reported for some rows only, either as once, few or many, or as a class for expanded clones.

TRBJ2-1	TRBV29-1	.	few	CSVSVGVQYNEQFF	TGCAGCGTATCAGTGGGGGTCCAGTACAATGAGCAGTTCTTC
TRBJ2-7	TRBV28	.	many	CASTQGYYEQYF	TGTGCCAGCACCCAGGGATACTACGAGCAGTACTTC
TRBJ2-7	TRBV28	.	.	CASTSSGEQYF	TGTGCCAGCACTTCATCTGGCGAGCAGTACTTC
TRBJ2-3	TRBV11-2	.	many	CASSFFPRGSTDTQYF	TGTGCCAGCAGCTTTTTCCCTCGCGGGAGCACAGATACGCAGTATTTT
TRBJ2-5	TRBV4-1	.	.	CASSQDPVAGGETQYF	TGCGCCAGCAGCCAAGATCCCGTTGCAGGTGGGGAGACCCAGTACTTC
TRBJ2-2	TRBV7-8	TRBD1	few	CASSLGPGQGNTGELFF	TGTGCCAGCAGCTTGGGCCCGGGACAGGGAAACACCGGGGAGCTGTTTTTT
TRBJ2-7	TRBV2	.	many	CASSPRDWSSYEQYF	TGTGCCAGCAGTCCCCGCGATTGGAGCTCCTACGAGCAGTACTTC
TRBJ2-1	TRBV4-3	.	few	CASSQEGQGTFNEQFF	TGCGCCAGCAGCCAAGAGGGGCAGGGGACTTTCAATGAGCAGTTCTTC
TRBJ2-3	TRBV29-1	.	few	CSVGPGVRTDTQYF	TGCAGCGTAGGACCAGGGGTTCGGACAGATACGCAGTATTTT
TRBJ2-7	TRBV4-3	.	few	CASSQVYDSYEQYF	TGCGCCAGCAGCCAAGTTTATGACTCCTACGAGCAGTACTTC
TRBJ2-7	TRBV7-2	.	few	CASSFRWGDGSYEQYF	TGTGCCAGCAGCTTTAGGTGGGGGGATGGGTCCTACGAGCAGTACTTC
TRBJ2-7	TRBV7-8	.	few	CASSLEMAYNYEQYF	TGTGCCAGCAGCTTAGAGATGGCTTACAACTACGAGCAGTACTTC
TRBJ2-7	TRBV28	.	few	CASSPNKGLAYEQYF	TGTGCCAGCAGTCCGAACAAGGGGCTTGCCTACGAGCAGTACTTC
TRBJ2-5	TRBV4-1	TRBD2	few	CASSQVTRGGLKETQYF	TGCGCCAGCAGCCAAGTCACGAGGGGAGGGCTCAAAGAGACCCAGTACTTC
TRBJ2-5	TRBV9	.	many	CASSAGIAELQETQYF	TGTGCCAGCAGCGCGGGGATCGCGGAGCTACAAGAGACCCAGTACTTC
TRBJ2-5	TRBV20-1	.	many	CSARDPPRVQETQYF	TGCAGTGCTAGAGACCCCCCTAGGGTACAAGAGACCCAGTACTTC
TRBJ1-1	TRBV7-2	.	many	CASSLNPGGGTEAFF	TGTGCCAGCAGCTTAAACCCCGGAGGTGGGACTGAAGCTTTCTTT
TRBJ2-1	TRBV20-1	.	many	CSARALAGTAYNEQFF	TGCAGTGCTAGAGCCCTGGCGGGAACGGCCTACAATGAGCAGTTCTTC
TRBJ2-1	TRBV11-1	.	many	CASSSTPGNEQFF	TGTGCCAGCAGCTCGACTCCCGGCAATGAGCAGTTCTTC
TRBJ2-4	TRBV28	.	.	CASSPPEASKNIQYF	TGTGCCAGCAGTCCCCCGGAGGCATCCAAAAACATTCAGTACTTC
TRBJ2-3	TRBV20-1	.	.	CSAHSGSSDTQYF	TGCAGTGCTCACTCGGGGAGTTCCGATACGCAGTATTTT
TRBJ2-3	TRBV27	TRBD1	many	CASSLGTGQGEGVTDTQYF	TGTGCCAGCAGTTTGGGGACAGGACAGGGCGAGGGGGTGACAGATACGCAGTATTTT
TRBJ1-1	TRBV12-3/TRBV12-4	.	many	CASSPGRPRDTEAFF	TGTGCCAGCAGTCCCGGACGGCCGAGGGACACTGAAGCTTTCTTT
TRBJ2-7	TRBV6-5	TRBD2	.	CASSYGGGTGEQYF	TGTGCCAGCAGTTACGGGGGGGGGACGGGCGAGCAGTACTTC
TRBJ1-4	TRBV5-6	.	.	CASSYVDNEKLFF	TGTGCCAGCAGCTACGTAGATAATGAAAAACTGTTTTTT
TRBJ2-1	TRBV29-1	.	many	CSVGTRLSYNEQFF	TGCAGCGTTGGGACGCGCCTGTCCTACAATGAGCAGTTCTTC
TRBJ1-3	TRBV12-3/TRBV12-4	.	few	CASSRQSSGNTIYF	TGTGCCAGCAGTCGACAGTCCTCTGGAAACACCATATATTTT
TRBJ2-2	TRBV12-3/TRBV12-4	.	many	CASSFAGGTGELFF	TGTGCCAGCAGTTTCGCGGGTGGCACCGGGGAGCTGTTTTTT
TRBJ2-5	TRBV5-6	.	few	CASSLALTRGRETQYF	TGTGCCAGCAGCTTGGCCCTGACCAGGGGCAGAGAGACCCAGTACTTC
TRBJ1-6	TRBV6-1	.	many	CASSETLRGSTSNSPLHF	TGTGCCAGCAGCGAAACCCTCAGGGGCTCCACTTCTAATTCACCCCTCCACTTT
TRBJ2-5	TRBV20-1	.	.	CSALRGRETQYF	TGCAGTGCCCTAAGGGGGAGAGAGACCCAGTACTTC
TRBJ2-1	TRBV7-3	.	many	CASGATHNEQFF	TGTGCCAGCGGAGCTACCCACAATGAGCAGTTCTTC
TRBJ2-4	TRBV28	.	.	CASSSRVKSLAKNIQYF	TGTGCCAGCAGTTCCAGGGTTAAAAGCCTAGCCAAAAACATTCAGTACTTC
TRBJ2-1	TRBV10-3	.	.	CAISGTTNEQFF	TGTGCCATCAGTGGGACCACCAATGAGCAGTTCTTC
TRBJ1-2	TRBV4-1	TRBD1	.	CASSQVPTGSYGYTF	TGCGCCAGCAGCCAAGTCCCGACAGGGAGTTATGGCTACACCTTC
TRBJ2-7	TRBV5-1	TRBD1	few	CASSPGDRVSEQYF	TGCGCCAGCAGCCCGGGGGACAGGGTATCCGAGCAGTACTTC
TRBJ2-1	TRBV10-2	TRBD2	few	CASSPIAGANEQFF	TGCGCCAGCAGCCCCATAGCGGGAGCGAATGAGCAGTTCTTC